The rows below give T cell receptor beta chains drawn from one sample of a study of human T cells and chemical hapten exposure. Using its own MiXCR run on the RACE reads, TCRdb lists one record per CDR3 protein. Here the sample spans 350,000 to 400,000 distinct CDR3 sequences, more than 4.5% being singletons. The sequencing used whole blood, collected in connection with sensitization to the hapten diphenylcyclopropenone (DPC). Every receptor here comes from a woman aged 45-65 years with alopecia areata. Some clones in this sample may be carry-over from other donors' samples. Each CDR3 is given with its conserved first and last residue. A D gene is named only where the DNA matches it firmly. Not every row has a clone size; where given, it reads once, few, many or a size class.

TRBJ1-1	few	.	TRBV12-3/TRBV12-4	CASSPGRGRNTEAFF	TGTGCCAGCAGTCCGGGGCGGGGGCGGAATACTGAAGCTTTCTTT
TRBJ1-1	once	.	TRBV5-6	CASSSLRGYTEAFF	TGTGCCAGCAGCTCCTTACGCGGGTATACTGAAGCTTTCTTT
TRBJ2-3	many	.	TRBV5-1	CASSLDGAASTDTQYF	TGCGCCAGCAGCTTGGACGGGGCCGCTAGCACAGATACGCAGTATTTT
TRBJ1-1	many	.	TRBV7-6	CASSSLNGAGAEAFF	TGTGCCAGCAGCTCGTTGAACGGCGCGGGAGCTGAAGCTTTCTTT
TRBJ2-7	few	TRBD1	TRBV27	CASSQGTALWEQYF	TGTGCCAGCAGTCAGGGGACAGCCCTTTGGGAGCAGTACTTC
TRBJ2-2	.	.	TRBV2	CASSKQNTGELFF	TGTGCCAGCAGTAAACAAAACACCGGGGAGCTGTTTTTT
TRBJ2-7	many	TRBD2	TRBV15	CATSSRTSGGVPYEQYF	TGTGCCACCAGCAGCAGGACTAGCGGGGGGGTGCCCTACGAGCAGTACTTC
TRBJ2-6	few	.	TRBV7-9	CASSLVDGANVLTF	TGTGCCAGCAGCTTGGTGGACGGGGCCAACGTCCTGACTTTC
TRBJ1-1	.	.	TRBV28	CASSLRAFMNTEAFF	TGTGCCAGCAGTTTACGGGCTTTCATGAACACTGAAGCTTTCTTT
TRBJ1-2	.	TRBD1	TRBV29-1	CSGNTGGEGYGYTF	TGCAGCGGCAATACAGGGGGCGAGGGATATGGCTACACCTTC
TRBJ2-1	few	.	TRBV2	CASSEFKGLGVF	TGTGCCAGCAGTGAATTTAAAGGTCTTGGGGTCTTC
TRBJ2-2	few	TRBD2	TRBV7-2	CASSFALLAGGLTGELFF	TGTGCCAGCAGCTTCGCTCTCCTAGCGGGGGGTCTCACCGGGGAGCTGTTTTTT
TRBJ2-1	many	TRBD2	TRBV2	CASRVGGSPYNEQFF	TGTGCCAGCAGAGTGGGAGGGAGTCCCTACAATGAGCAGTTCTTC
TRBJ2-1	many	.	TRBV29-1	CSVENSANNEQFF	TGCAGCGTTGAGAACAGCGCGAACAATGAGCAGTTCTTC
TRBJ1-1	many	.	TRBV20-1	CSAILPGRGTEAFF	TGCAGTGCTATACTACCGGGACGTGGTACTGAAGCTTTCTTT
TRBJ2-3	few	.	TRBV21-1	CASSKRPLRQGLAGDTQYF	TGTGCCAGCAGCAAACGTCCCCTTCGACAGGGGTTAGCAGGAGATACGCAGTATTTT
TRBJ2-2	few	TRBD2	TRBV9	CASSAVAGANTGELFF	TGTGCCAGCAGCGCGGTAGCGGGAGCTAACACCGGGGAGCTGTTTTTT
TRBJ1-2	.	.	TRBV12-3/TRBV12-4	CASSFSRGYGYTF	TGTGCCAGCAGTTTCTCGAGAGGCTATGGCTACACCTTC
TRBJ1-5	.	.	TRBV3-1	CASSPGTMPNQPQHF	TGTGCCAGCAGTCCCGGGACAATGCCTAATCAGCCCCAGCATTTT
TRBJ2-1	.	.	TRBV27	CASSSDSVEQFF	TGTGCCAGCAGTTCCGACTCAGTTGAGCAGTTCTTC